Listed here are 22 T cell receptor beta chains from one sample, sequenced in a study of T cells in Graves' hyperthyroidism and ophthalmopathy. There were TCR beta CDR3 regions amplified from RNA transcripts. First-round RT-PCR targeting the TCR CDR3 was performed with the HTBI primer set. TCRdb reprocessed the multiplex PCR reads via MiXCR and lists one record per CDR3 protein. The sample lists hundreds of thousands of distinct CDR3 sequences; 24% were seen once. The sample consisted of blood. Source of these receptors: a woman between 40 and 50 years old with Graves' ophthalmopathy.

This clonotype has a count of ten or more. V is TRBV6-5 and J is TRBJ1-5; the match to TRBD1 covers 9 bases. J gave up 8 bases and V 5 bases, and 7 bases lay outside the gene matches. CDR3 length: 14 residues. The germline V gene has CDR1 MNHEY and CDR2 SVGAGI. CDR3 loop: CASSPPGQGKPQHF. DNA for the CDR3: TGTGCCAGCAGTCCTCCGGGACAGGGCAAGCCCCAGCATTTT.

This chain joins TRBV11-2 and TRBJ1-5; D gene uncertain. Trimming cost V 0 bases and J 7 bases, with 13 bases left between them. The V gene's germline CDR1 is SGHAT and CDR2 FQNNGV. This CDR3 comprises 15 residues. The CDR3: CASSLDGVLGQPQHF. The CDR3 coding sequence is TGTGCCAGCAGCTTAGATGGGGTTCTAGGACAGCCCCAGCATTTT.

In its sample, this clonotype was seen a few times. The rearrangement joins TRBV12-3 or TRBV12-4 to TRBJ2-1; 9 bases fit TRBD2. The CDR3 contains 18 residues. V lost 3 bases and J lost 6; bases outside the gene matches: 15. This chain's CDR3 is CASSFDRRGLAGVNEQFF. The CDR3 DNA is TGTGCCAGCAGTTTCGATCGTCGGGGGTTAGCGGGAGTCAATGAGCAGTTCTTC.

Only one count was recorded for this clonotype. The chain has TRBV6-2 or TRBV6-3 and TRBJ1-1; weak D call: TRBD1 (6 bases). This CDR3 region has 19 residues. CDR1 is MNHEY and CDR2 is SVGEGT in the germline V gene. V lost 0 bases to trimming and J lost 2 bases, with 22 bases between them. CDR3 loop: CASSYSLFRGARGNTEAFF. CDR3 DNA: TGTGCCAGCAGTTACTCGTTATTTAGGGGGGCGCGGGGAAACACTGAAGCTTTCTTT.

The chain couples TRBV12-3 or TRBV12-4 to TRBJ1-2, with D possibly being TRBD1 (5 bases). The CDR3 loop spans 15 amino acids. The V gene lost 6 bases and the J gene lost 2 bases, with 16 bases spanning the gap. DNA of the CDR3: TGTGCCAGCAGCAGATACAGGAGATCGAACTATGGCTACACCTTC. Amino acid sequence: CASSRYRRSNYGYTF.

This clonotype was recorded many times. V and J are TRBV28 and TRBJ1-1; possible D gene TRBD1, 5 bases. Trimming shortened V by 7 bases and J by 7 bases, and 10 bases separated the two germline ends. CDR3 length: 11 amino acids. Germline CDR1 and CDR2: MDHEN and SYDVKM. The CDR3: CASKEGLEAFF. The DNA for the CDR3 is TGTGCCAGCAAGGAGGGGCTTGAAGCTTTCTTT.

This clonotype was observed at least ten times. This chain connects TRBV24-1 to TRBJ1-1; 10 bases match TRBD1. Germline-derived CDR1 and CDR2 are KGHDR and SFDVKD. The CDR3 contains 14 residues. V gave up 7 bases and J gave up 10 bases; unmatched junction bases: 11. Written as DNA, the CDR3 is TGTGCCACCAGCCGGGCCGGGACAGGGGACGGAGCTTTCTTT. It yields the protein CATSRAGTGDGAFF.

The chain's CDR3 is CSARGGNSPLHF. CDR3 nucleotides: TGCAGTGCCCGGGGCGGGAATTCACCCCTCCACTTT. The genes are TRBV20-1 and TRBJ1-6; D possibly corresponds to TRBD1 (5 bases). The CDR3 is 12 amino acids. V shed 6 bases and J shed 7 bases, with 10 bases lying between them. Per germline, CDR1 DFQATT and CDR2 SNEGSKA (reference sequence).

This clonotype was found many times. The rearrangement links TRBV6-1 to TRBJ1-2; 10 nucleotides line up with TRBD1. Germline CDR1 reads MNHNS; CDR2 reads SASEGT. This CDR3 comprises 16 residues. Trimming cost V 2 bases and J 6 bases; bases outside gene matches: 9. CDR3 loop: CASSEFGDRGLNGYTF. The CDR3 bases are TGTGCCAGCAGTGAATTTGGGGACAGGGGCCTAAATGGCTACACCTTC.

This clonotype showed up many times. The CDR3 loop is CASSFGTASRVDTGELFF. The CDR3 nucleotides read TGTGCCAGCAGTTTCGGGACAGCGAGCCGTGTGGACACCGGGGAGCTGTTTTTT. The rearrangement joins TRBV12-3 or TRBV12-4 to TRBJ2-2, with 7 bases that match TRBD1. CDR3 size: 18 residues. With 3 bases clipped from V and 3 bases from J, the junction kept 13 bases outside the gene matches.

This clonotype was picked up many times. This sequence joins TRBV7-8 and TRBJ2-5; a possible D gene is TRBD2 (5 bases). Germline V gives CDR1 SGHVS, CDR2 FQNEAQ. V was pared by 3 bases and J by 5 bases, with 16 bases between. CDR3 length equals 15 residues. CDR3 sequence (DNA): TGTGCCAGCAGCTTGTGGCGGGCCCTCGGGGAGACCCAGTACTTC. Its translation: CASSLWRALGETQYF.

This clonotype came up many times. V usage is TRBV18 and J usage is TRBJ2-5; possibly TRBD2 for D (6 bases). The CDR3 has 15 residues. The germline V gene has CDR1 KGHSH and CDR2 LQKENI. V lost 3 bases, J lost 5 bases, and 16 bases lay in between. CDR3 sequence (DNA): TGTGCCAGCTCACCTGCACGGAGGGCGGTGGAGACCCAGTACTTC. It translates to CASSPARRAVETQYF.

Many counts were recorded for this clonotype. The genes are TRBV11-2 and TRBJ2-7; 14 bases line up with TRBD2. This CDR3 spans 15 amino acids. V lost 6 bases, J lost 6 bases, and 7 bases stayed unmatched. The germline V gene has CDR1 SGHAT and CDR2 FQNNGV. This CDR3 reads CASSFTGTSGSEQYF. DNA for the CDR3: TGTGCCAGCAGTTTTACCGGGACTAGCGGGAGCGAGCAGTACTTC. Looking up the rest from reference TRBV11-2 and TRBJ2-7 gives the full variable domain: EAGVAQSPRYKIIEKRQSVAFWCNPISGHATLYWYQQILGQGPKLLIQFQNNGVVDDSQLPKDRFSAERLKGVDSTLKIQPAKLEDSAVYLCASSFTGTSGSEQYFGPGTRLTVT.

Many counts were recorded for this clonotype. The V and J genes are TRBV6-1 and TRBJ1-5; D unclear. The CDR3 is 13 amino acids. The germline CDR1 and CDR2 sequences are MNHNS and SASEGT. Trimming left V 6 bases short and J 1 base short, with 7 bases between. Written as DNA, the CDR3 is TGTGCCAGCAGCTTTTCCAGCAATCAGCCCCAGCATTTT. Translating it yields CASSFSSNQPQHF.

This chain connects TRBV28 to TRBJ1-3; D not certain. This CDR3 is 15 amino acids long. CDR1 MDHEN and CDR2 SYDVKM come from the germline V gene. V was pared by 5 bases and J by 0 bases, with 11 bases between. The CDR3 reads CASSLGLYSGNTIYF. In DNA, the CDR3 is TGTGCCAGCAGTCTAGGACTGTACTCTGGAAACACCATATATTTT. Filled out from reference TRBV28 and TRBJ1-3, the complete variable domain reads DVKVTQSSRYLVKRTGEKVFLECVQDMDHENMFWYRQDPGLGLRLIYFSYDVKMKEKGDIPEGYSVSREKKERFSLILESASTNQTSMYLCASSLGLYSGNTIYFGEGSWLTVV.

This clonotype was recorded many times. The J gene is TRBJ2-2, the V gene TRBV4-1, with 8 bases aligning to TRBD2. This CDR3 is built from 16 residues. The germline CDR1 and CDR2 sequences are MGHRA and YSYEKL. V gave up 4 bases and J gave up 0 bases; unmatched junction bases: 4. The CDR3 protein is CASSLRLATNTGELFF. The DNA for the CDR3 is TGCGCCAGCAGCCTTCGACTAGCGACGAACACCGGGGAGCTGTTTTTT.

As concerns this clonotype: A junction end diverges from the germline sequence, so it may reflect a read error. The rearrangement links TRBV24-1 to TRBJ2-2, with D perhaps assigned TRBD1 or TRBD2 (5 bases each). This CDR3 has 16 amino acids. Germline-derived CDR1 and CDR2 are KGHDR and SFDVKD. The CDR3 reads CASSPIGTANTGELFF. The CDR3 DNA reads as TGTGCCAGCAGTCCCATCGGGACGGCGAACACCGGGGAGCTGTTTTTT.

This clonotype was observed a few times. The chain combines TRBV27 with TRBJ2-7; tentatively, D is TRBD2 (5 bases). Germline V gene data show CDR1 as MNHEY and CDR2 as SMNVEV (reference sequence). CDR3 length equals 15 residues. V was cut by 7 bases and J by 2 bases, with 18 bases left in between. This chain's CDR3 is CASNKPSGSPYEQYF. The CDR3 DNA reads TGTGCCAGCAACAAACCCTCGGGGTCTCCCTACGAGCAGTACTTC.

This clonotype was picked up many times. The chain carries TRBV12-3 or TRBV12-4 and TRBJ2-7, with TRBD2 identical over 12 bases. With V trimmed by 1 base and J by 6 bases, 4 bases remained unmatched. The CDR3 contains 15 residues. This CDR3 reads CASSLGLAGGFEQYF. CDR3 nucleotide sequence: TGTGCCAGCAGTTTAGGTCTAGCGGGAGGGTTCGAGCAGTACTTC.

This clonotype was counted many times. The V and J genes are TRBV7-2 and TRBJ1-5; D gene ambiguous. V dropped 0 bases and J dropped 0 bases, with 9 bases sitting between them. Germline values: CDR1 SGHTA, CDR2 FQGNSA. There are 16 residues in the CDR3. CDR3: CASSLATSNSNQPQHF. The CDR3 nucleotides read TGTGCCAGCAGCTTAGCGACTTCGAATAGCAATCAGCCCCAGCATTTT.

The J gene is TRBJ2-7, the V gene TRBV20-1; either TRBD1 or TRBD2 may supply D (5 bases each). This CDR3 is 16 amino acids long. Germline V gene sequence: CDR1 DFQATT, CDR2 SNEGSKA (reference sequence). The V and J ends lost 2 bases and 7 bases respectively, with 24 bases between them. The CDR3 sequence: CSARSRLALGTGEQYF. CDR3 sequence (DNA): TGCAGTGCTAGAAGTAGGCTAGCCTTGGGGACCGGGGAGCAGTACTTC.

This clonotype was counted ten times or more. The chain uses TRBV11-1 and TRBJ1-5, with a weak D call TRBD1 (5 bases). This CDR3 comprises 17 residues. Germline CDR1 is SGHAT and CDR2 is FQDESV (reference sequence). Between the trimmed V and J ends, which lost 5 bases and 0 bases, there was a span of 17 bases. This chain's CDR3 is CASSHGDSPYSNQPQHF. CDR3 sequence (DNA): TGTGCCAGCAGCCACGGAGACAGCCCTTATAGCAATCAGCCCCAGCATTTT.